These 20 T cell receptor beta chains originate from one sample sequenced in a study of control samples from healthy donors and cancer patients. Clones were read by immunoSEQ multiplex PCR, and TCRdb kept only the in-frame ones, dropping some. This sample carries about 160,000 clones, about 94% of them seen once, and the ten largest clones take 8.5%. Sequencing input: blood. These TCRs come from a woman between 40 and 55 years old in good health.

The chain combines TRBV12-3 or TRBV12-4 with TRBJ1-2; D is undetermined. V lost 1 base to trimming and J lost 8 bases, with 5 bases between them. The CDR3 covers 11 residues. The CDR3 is CASSLGRGYTF. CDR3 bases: TGTGCCAGCAGTTTAGGCCGGGGCTACACCTTC.

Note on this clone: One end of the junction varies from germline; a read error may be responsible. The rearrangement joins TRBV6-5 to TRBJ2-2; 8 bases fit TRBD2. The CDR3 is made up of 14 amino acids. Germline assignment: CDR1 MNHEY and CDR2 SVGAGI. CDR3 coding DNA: TGTGCCAGCGGGCGACTAGCGAAAACCGGGGAGCTGTTTTTT. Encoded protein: CASGRLAKTGELFF.

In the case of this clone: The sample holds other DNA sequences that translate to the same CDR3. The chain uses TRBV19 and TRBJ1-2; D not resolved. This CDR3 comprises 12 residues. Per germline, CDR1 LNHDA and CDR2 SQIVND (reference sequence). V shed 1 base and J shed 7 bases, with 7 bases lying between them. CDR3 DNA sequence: TGTGCCAGTAGTATAGGTGGAGCTGGCTACACCTTC. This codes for CASSIGGAGYTF.

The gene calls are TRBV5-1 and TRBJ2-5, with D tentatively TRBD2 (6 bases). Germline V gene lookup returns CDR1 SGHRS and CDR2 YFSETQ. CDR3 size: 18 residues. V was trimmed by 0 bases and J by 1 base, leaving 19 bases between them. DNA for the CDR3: TGCGCCAGCAGCTTGGGAGGAACGGGAGAGCCGTCCCAAGAGACCCAGTACTTC. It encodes CASSLGGTGEPSQETQYF.

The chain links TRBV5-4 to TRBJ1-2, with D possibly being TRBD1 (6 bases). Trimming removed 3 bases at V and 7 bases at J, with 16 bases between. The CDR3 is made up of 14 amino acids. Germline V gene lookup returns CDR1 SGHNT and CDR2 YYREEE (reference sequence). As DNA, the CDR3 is TGTGCCAGCAGCTGGGACACGGAACATCGTGGCTACACCTTC. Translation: CASSWDTEHRGYTF.

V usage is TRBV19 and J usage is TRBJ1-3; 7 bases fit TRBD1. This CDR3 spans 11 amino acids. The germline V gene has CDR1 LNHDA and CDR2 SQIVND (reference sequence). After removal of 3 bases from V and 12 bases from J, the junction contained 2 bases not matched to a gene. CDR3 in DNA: TGTGCCAGTAGTATTCAGGGGGTCATATATTTT. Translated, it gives CASSIQGVIYF.

The CDR3 DNA is TGTGCCTGGGGCATCTCCTACAATGAGCAGTTCTTC. Amino acids: CAWGISYNEQFF. This chain connects TRBV30 to TRBJ2-1, with D unclear. This CDR3 is 12 amino acids long. Germline V lookup: CDR1 GTSNPN, CDR2 SVGIG (reference sequence). V dropped 5 bases and J dropped 0 bases, with 5 bases sitting between them.

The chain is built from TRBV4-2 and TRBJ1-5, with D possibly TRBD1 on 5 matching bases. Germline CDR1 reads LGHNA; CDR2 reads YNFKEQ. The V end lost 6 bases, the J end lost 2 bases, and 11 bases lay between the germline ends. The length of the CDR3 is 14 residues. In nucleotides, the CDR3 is TGTGCCAGCAGTCCCAGGGCTGGCAATCAGCCCCAGCATTTT. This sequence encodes CASSPRAGNQPQHF.

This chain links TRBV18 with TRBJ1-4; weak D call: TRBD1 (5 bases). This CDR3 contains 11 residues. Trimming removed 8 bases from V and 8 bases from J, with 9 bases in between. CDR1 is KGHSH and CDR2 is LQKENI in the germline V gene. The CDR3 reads CASQGDEKLFF. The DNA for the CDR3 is TGTGCCAGCCAAGGGGACGAAAAACTGTTTTTT.

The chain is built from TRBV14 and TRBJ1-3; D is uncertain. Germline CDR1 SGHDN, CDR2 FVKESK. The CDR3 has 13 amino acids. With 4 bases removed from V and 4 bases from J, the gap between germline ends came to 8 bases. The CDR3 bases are TGTGCCAGCAGCCCCTGGGCCGGAAACACCATATATTTT. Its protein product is CASSPWAGNTIYF.

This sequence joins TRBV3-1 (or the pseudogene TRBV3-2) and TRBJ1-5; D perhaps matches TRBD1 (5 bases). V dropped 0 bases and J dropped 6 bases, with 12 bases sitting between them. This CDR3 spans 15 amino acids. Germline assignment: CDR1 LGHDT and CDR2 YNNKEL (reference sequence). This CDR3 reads CASSQEFGAVQPQHF. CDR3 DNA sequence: TGTGCCAGCAGCCAAGAATTCGGGGCTGTTCAGCCCCAGCATTTT.

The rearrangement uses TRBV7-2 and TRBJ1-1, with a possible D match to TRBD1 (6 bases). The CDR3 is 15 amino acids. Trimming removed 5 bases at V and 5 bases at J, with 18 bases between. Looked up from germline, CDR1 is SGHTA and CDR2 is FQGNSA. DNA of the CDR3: TGTGCCAGCAGCCGGGGCAGGGGAAGAGGGACTGAAGCTTTCTTT. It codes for CASSRGRGRGTEAFF.

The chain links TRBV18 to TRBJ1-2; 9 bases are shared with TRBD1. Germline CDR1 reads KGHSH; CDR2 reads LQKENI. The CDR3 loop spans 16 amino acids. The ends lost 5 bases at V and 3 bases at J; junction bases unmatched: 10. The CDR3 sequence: CASSTQGQGTYYGYTF. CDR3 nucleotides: TGTGCCAGCTCAACGCAGGGACAGGGTACTTACTATGGCTACACCTTC.

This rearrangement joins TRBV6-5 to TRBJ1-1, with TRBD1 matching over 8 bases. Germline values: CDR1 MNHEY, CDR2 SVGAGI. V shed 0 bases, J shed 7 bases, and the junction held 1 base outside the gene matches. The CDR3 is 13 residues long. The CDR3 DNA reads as TGTGCCAGCAGTTACTCAGACAGGGGTGAAGCTTTCTTT. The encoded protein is CASSYSDRGEAFF.

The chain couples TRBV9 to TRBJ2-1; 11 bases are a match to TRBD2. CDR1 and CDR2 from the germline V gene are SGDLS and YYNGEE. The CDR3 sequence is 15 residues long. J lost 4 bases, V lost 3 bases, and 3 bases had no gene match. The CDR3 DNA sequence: TGTGCCAGCAGCGGACTAGCGGGACTTTACAATGAGCAGTTCTTC. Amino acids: CASSGLAGLYNEQFF.

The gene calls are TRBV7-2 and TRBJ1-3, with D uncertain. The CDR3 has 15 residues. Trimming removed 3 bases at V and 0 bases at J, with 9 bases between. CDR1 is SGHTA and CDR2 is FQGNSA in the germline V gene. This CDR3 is CASSFFRSSGNTIYF. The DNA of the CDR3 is TGTGCCAGCAGCTTCTTCCGGAGCTCTGGAAACACCATATATTTT.

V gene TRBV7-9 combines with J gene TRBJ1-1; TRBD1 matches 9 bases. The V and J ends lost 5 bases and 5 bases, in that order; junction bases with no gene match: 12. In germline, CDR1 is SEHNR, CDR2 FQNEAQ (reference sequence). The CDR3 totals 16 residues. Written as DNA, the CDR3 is TGTGCCAGCAGCCCAAGTCCGGGACAGGGATTTACTGAAGCTTTCTTT. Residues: CASSPSPGQGFTEAFF. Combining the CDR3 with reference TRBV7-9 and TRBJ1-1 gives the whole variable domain DTGVSQNPRHKITKRGQNVTFRCDPISEHNRLYWYRQTLGQGPEFLTYFQNEAQLEKSRLLSDRFSAERPKGSFSTLEIQRTEQGDSAMYLCASSPSPGQGFTEAFFGQGTRLTVV.

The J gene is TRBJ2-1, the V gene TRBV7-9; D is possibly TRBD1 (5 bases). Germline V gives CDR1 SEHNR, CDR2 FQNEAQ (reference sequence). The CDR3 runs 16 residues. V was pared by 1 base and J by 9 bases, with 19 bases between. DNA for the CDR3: TGTGCCAGCAGCTTAGGGGGCTCTAGTCTGCTGGGTGAGCAGTTCTTC. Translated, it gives CASSLGGSSLLGEQFF.

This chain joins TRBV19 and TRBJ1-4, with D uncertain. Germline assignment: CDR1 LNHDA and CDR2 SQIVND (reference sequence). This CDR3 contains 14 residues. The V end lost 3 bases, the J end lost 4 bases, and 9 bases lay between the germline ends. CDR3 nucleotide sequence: TGTGCCAGTAGTATCCCCCAGCGTAATGAAAAACTGTTTTTT. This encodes CASSIPQRNEKLFF.

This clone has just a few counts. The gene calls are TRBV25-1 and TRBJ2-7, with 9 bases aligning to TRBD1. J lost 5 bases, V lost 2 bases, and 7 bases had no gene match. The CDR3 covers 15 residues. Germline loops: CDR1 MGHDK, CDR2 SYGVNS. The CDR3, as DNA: TGTGCCAGCAGTGAACCCCCGGGACAGGGTAACGAGCAGTACTTC. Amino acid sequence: CASSEPPGQGNEQYF.